This TCR beta chain is drawn from a study of T cell repertoires in cytomegalovirus infection. This clonotype was seen more than once but under ten times. TCRdb recomputed calls from the reads with MiXCR, one row per CDR3 protein. The sample yields nearly 550,000 distinct CDR3 sequences, 16% seen once. This receptor was obtained from a human donor in good health (CMV status not recorded). Some clones in this sample may be carry-over from other donors' samples. Material: CD8+ T cells from PBMCs.

The CDR3 DNA reads as TGTGCCAGCAGTTACGTAGCTCAGCCCCAGCATTTT. Translated: CASSYVAQPQHF. The V gene is TRBV6-6, the J gene TRBJ1-5; unclear D gene. The V end lost 2 bases, the J end lost 6 bases, and 5 bases lay between the germline ends. The length of the CDR3 is 12 residues. Germline CDR1 MNHNY, CDR2 SVGAGI (reference sequence).